The rows below give T cell receptor beta chains drawn from one sample of a study of cytomegalovirus exposure and HLA in healthy donors. The data were produced by immunoSEQ multiplex PCR, yet TCRdb's version contains in-frame clones alone and is incomplete. The sample carries roughly 110,000 clones, over 70% recorded once. Sequenced material: PBMCs. Receptors were obtained from a woman in her thirties or forties in good health and CMV-seropositive. Each CDR3 is given with its conserved first and last residue. The D gene is left open where the match is weak. The size of a clone is reported for some rows only, either as once, few or many, or as a class for expanded clones.

cdr3_nt cdr3_aa v_call clone_size d_call j_call
TGTGCCAGTAGTATGGACTACCGATGGACAGATACGCAGTATTTT CASSMDYRWTDTQYF TRBV19 NA NA TRBJ2-3
TGCGCCAGCAGCCAAGATCCCGCCAGCGGGAGGTGGAATGAGCAGTTCTTC CASSQDPASGRWNEQFF TRBV4-1 NA TRBD2 TRBJ2-1
TGTGCCAGCAGTCAGGGGACCGGTTCACCCCTCCACTTT CASSQGTGSPLHF TRBV6-5 NA NA TRBJ1-6
TGTGCCAGCAGTCCTTTACCGGGACAGGGAAGGGGCTACACCTTC CASSPLPGQGRGYTF TRBV6-5 NA TRBD1 TRBJ1-2
TGTGCCAGCAGTTTAATCGGGGGGCAAGAGACCCAGTACTTC CASSLIGGQETQYF TRBV27 NA TRBD2 TRBJ2-5
TGTGCCAGCAGTTTTTGGGACAGGGAAAAACTGTTTTTT CASSFWDREKLFF TRBV27 NA TRBD1 TRBJ1-4
TGTGCCAGCAGCTTACTGGGGGCGTCGAACACTGAAGCTTTCTTT CASSLLGASNTEAFF TRBV7-2 NA NA TRBJ1-1
TGTGCCAGCAGCTTAATAGGACAGGGAAATTCACCCCTCCACTTT CASSLIGQGNSPLHF TRBV7-6 NA TRBD1 TRBJ1-6
TGTGCCAGCAGTCCGACAGGGGACTTTAATTCACCCCTCCACTTT CASSPTGDFNSPLHF TRBV27 NA TRBD1 TRBJ1-6
TGTGCCAGCAGCCAAGATGCGGGTCAGAGACACAACTATGGCTACACCTTC CASSQDAGQRHNYGYTF TRBV14 NA NA TRBJ1-2
TGTGCCAGTAGTATGGGCGGGAGACTCGTCGATGAGCAGTTCTTC CASSMGGRLVDEQFF TRBV19 NA TRBD2 TRBJ2-1
TGTGCCAGCCGATCGATCCGGGACAGGGGGACCCCCCGCTATGGCTACACCTTC CASRSIRDRGTPRYGYTF TRBV11-2 few TRBD1 TRBJ1-2
TGCGCCAGCAGCTTGGGGCAGGGGGGGAACACTGAAGCTTTCTTT CASSLGQGGNTEAFF TRBV5-1 NA TRBD1 TRBJ1-1
TGTGCCAGCAGTTACCCGACCGAGCGGGAAGAAAAAGGCTACGAGCAGTACTTC CASSYPTEREEKGYEQYF TRBV6-7 NA TRBD2 TRBJ2-7
TGTGCCAGCAGCACCGGGACACCCATGGGGAACACCTTC CASSTGTPMGNTF TRBV6-1 NA NA TRBJ1-2
TGTGCCAGCAGCTACCCGACAACCTCTAACTATGGCTACACCTTC CASSYPTTSNYGYTF TRBV7-9 NA NA TRBJ1-2
TGTGCCTGGAGGAGGGTAAGAGGACAGGGACGGAACTATGGCTACACCTTC CAWRRVRGQGRNYGYTF TRBV30 NA TRBD1 TRBJ1-2
TGTGCCAGCAGCCTCGAACAGGGGACAAGTAGCCAGCCCCAGCATTTT CASSLEQGTSSQPQHF TRBV7-9 NA TRBD1 TRBJ1-5
TGTGCCATCGGGGGGGGCACTGAAGCTTTCTTT CAIGGGTEAFF TRBV25-1 few NA TRBJ1-1
TGTGCCAGCAGCGGCCGGGCGACAGGCAATGAGCAGTTCTTC CASSGRATGNEQFF TRBV11-3 NA NA TRBJ2-1
TGTGCCAGCAGCTTGAGGGGTCCCGGGGGTGGCTACACCTTC CASSLRGPGGGYTF TRBV5-6 NA NA TRBJ1-2
TGCGCCAGCAGCTTGGCCATACTAGAACAGGGCTATGGCTACACCTTC CASSLAILEQGYGYTF TRBV5-1 NA NA TRBJ1-2
TGTGCCAGCTCACCCCTACAGGGGGATCAGCCCCAGCATTTT CASSPLQGDQPQHF TRBV18 NA TRBD1 TRBJ1-5
TGTGCCAGCAGCGCGGGACAGGGTGTTCAGCCCCAGCATTTT CASSAGQGVQPQHF TRBV7-2 NA TRBD1 TRBJ1-5
TGTGCCAGCAGCTTTTTCCCCCCCGGGACCGGGGAGCTGTTTTTT CASSFFPPGTGELFF TRBV7-3 NA NA TRBJ2-2
TGCGCCAGCAGCCAAGTTGGTCGGGTGGGGGGGACTGAAGCTTTCTTT CASSQVGRVGGTEAFF TRBV4-3 NA NA TRBJ1-1
TGTGCCAGCAGCCGTTACAGTCAGCCCCAGCATTTT CASSRYSQPQHF TRBV2 NA NA TRBJ1-5
TGTGCCCTACGGACAGGCTCCTCTGGGGCCAACGTCCTGACTTTC CALRTGSSGANVLTF TRBV7-9 NA TRBD1 TRBJ2-6
TGTGCCAGCAGCCGACACAGGGACGAGCAGTACTTC CASSRHRDEQYF TRBV28 NA NA TRBJ2-7
TGTGCCAGCAGCAGGGGTACAGATACGCAGTATTTT CASSRGTDTQYF TRBV27 NA NA TRBJ2-3
TGTGCCAGCTCACTGCCGGGGGGAAACACCATATATTTT CASSLPGGNTIYF TRBV18 few NA TRBJ1-3
TGTGCCAGCACCCCTGGGGGGTCCTATGGCTACACCTTC CASTPGGSYGYTF TRBV2 few NA TRBJ1-2
TGCGCCAGCAGCCAATACCGACAGATGAACACTGAAGCTTTCTTT CASSQYRQMNTEAFF TRBV4-3 few NA TRBJ1-1
TGTGCCAGCAGTGAATTTAGGGAGGAGGGCTACACCTTC CASSEFREEGYTF TRBV2 NA NA TRBJ1-2
TGTGCCAGTAGTATTTCGGGTATGAACACTGAAGCTTTCTTT CASSISGMNTEAFF TRBV19 NA NA TRBJ1-1
TGTGCCAGCAGTTACGGACAGCCGAACACTGAAGCTTTCTTT CASSYGQPNTEAFF TRBV6-5 NA NA TRBJ1-1
TGTGCCAGCAGCAAAGCTTCCGACAGGGTCATTACCGGGGAGCTGTTTTTT CASSKASDRVITGELFF TRBV21-1 NA NA TRBJ2-2
TGCGCCAGCAGTCGGGGGGGCCCAACAGATACGCAGTATTTT CASSRGGPTDTQYF TRBV5-1 NA TRBD2 TRBJ2-3
TGTGCCATCAGTGATCCGGGACAGGGTGGGTATGGCTACACCTTC CAISDPGQGGYGYTF TRBV10-3 NA TRBD1 TRBJ1-2
TGTGCCAGCAGCTTAAGGACTAGCGGGGGGGGCACCGGGGAGCTGTTTTTT CASSLRTSGGGTGELFF TRBV7-2 NA TRBD2 TRBJ2-2
TGTGCCAGCAGCCCGACAGGGAACAATCAGCCCCAGCATTTT CASSPTGNNQPQHF TRBV7-9 few TRBD1 TRBJ1-5
TGTGCCTGGAGTCCCAGGGGGTTGGGGACAGGGGGCGGTGAAGCTTTCTTT CAWSPRGLGTGGGEAFF TRBV30 NA TRBD1 TRBJ1-1
TGTGCCAGCAGCGCCCCTCTTGCAGTGGAGTCGTTTGCTGGGGCCAACGTCCTGACTTTC CASSAPLAVESFAGANVLTF TRBV9 NA NA TRBJ2-6
TGCGCCAGCAGCCAAGGGGGGACTAGCGGGAGATTAGAGCAGTTCTTC CASSQGGTSGRLEQFF TRBV4-1 NA TRBD2 TRBJ2-1
TGTGCCAGCAGCCCCGACAGCCAAGAGACCCAGTACTTC CASSPDSQETQYF TRBV5-5 NA NA TRBJ2-5
TGCAGCGTCGTGGGGGCGGATACGCAGTATTTT CSVVGADTQYF TRBV29-1 NA NA TRBJ2-3
TGTGCCAGCAGTTTATCCGACAGGGGGCAACAGCCCCAGCATTTT CASSLSDRGQQPQHF TRBV27 NA TRBD1 TRBJ1-5
TGTGCCAGCAGTTACGTAATGACAGGGACCTATGGCTACACCTTC CASSYVMTGTYGYTF TRBV6-6 NA TRBD1 TRBJ1-2